This T cell receptor (beta chain) appears in the sequencing data of a study of blood T cell repertoires in COVID-19. Germline-derived CDR1 and CDR2 are SNHLY and FYNNEI. The V segment lost 6 bases and the J segment 0 bases; nucleotides outside the gene matches: 8. The CDR3 totals 16 residues. The authors' processing: Counts of nucleated cells, estimated from reference gene primer amplification, were obtained. Method: immunoSEQ multiplex PCR; TCRdb's copy keeps in-frame clones and lacks some. That table gives V, J and clone size, and the DNA gave D and trimming. The sample includes about 140,000 clones, 65% to 80% seen only once; the top ten take less than 2%.

The sequenced material came from peripheral blood. The TCR originated in a woman aged 60-75 years with acute or convalescent COVID-19. The rearrangement links TRBV2 to TRBJ2-1; TRBD2 agrees at 7 bases. The CDR3 loop is CASRPWGGSSYNEQFF. The CDR3 region has the DNA TGTGCCAGCAGGCCTTGGGGGGGGAGCTCCTACAATGAGCAGTTCTTC.